A single sample is the source of the 14 T cell receptor beta chains below, sequenced in a study of blood T cell repertoires in COVID-19. TCRdb keeps only in-frame clones here, not all; method: immunoSEQ multiplex PCR. The data contain 200,000 or so clones, 89% of them singletons. Sequenced sample: PBMCs or T cells enriched from blood (not recorded which). These receptors all stem from a woman aged 18-35 years who had recovered from COVID-19.

This rearrangement joins TRBV30 to TRBJ1-5; D unresolved. The germline CDR1 and CDR2 sequences are GTSNPN and SVGIG (reference sequence). The CDR3 consists of 13 residues. V was cut by 4 bases and J by 3 bases, with 10 bases left in between. The CDR3 nucleotides are TGTGCCTGGACCCGCCAGGACAATCAGCCCCAGCATTTT. Protein: CAWTRQDNQPQHF.

This chain uses TRBV6-5 with TRBJ1-1; D is undetermined. The CDR3 length is 11 residues. Germline V CDR1 and CDR2: MNHEY, SVGAGI. Trimming removed 10 bases at V and 4 bases at J, with 10 bases between. The CDR3 DNA sequence: TGTGCCACCATAGGGAGCACTGAAGCTTTCTTT. Amino acid sequence: CATIGSTEAFF.

The chain has TRBV9 and TRBJ2-3; possibly TRBD2 for D (6 bases). The CDR3 contains 15 residues. Trimming took 6 bases from V and 0 from J, leaving 14 bases between them. Germline values: CDR1 SGDLS, CDR2 YYNGEE. Here the CDR3 DNA reads TGTGCCAGCATCGAGAGGAGGGGAAGCACAGATACGCAGTATTTT. Translation gives CASIERRGSTDTQYF. Using reference TRBV9 and TRBJ2-3 for the parts outside the CDR3, the full variable domain is DSGVTQTPKHLITATGQRVTLRCSPRSGDLSVYWYQQSLDQGLQFLIQYYNGEERAKGNILERFSAQQFPDLHSELNLSSLELGDSALYFCASIERRGSTDTQYFGPGTRLTVL.

This clone was found a few times. This rearrangement joins TRBV12-3 or TRBV12-4 to TRBJ1-6, with a tentative D call TRBD1 (6 bases). The CDR3 has 13 residues. V dropped 6 bases and J dropped 15 bases, with 18 bases sitting between them. CDR3 region: CASSPSTGPFLHF. The CDR3 DNA follows: TGTGCCAGCAGCCCATCGACAGGTCCTTTCCTCCACTTT.

The J gene is TRBJ2-7, the V gene TRBV19; no clear D. The CDR3 is 13 amino acids. V was shortened by 1 base and J by 3 bases, with 7 bases between the two germline ends. Germline values: CDR1 LNHDA, CDR2 SQIVND (reference sequence). For the CDR3, the DNA is TGTGCCAGTAGTATAGCCTCCGGCTACGAGCAGTACTTC. Translating it yields CASSIASGYEQYF.

The V and J genes are TRBV24-1 and TRBJ2-2; a possible D gene is TRBD1 (6 bases). Germline CDR1 reads KGHDR; CDR2 reads SFDVKD. The CDR3 is made up of 15 amino acids. V lost 4 bases, J lost 6 bases, and 14 bases lay in between. The CDR3 DNA sequence: TGTGCCACCAGTGACCCTTTGAGACAGGCCGGGGAGCTGTTTTTT. Translated, it gives CATSDPLRQAGELFF.

The chain combines TRBV6-5 with TRBJ1-3, with D uncertain. The V end was cut by 6 bases, the J end by 7 bases, with 7 bases between. The CDR3 has 11 residues. The germline V gene has CDR1 MNHEY and CDR2 SVGAGI. The CDR3: CASSQTNTIYF. For the CDR3, the DNA is TGTGCCAGCAGCCAGACTAACACCATATATTTT.

V and J are TRBV4-1 and TRBJ2-6; D is unresolved. Germline loops: CDR1 MGHRA, CDR2 YSYEKL. The CDR3 runs 15 residues. Trimming left V 5 bases short and J 1 base short, with 9 bases between. The CDR3 spells CASSSQSSGANVLTF. The DNA for the CDR3 is TGCGCCAGCAGCTCTCAGTCGTCTGGGGCCAACGTCCTGACTTTC.

V gene TRBV7-2 combines with J gene TRBJ2-5; the match to TRBD2 covers 8 bases. CDR3 length: 15 amino acids. J lost 5 bases, V lost 2 bases, and 7 bases had no gene match. Germline-derived CDR1 and CDR2 are SGHTA and FQGNSA. The CDR3 spells CASSLISGGTETQYF. The CDR3 coding sequence is TGTGCCAGCAGCTTAATCAGCGGGGGCACTGAGACCCAGTACTTC.

J is TRBJ2-3 and V is TRBV28; TRBD1 agrees at 8 bases. Germline loops: CDR1 MDHEN, CDR2 SYDVKM. After removal of 4 bases from V and 4 bases from J, the junction contained 7 bases not matched to a gene. This CDR3 is 15 amino acids long. This CDR3 reads CASSSGQGVPDTQYF. The CDR3 DNA reads TGTGCCAGCAGTTCTGGACAGGGTGTGCCAGATACGCAGTATTTT.

The chain links TRBV3-1 (or the pseudogene TRBV3-2) to TRBJ1-2; 7 bases line up with TRBD1. The CDR3 runs to 14 residues. Germline CDR1 is LGHDT and CDR2 is YNNKEL (reference sequence). The V segment lost 4 bases and the J segment 2 bases; nucleotides outside the gene matches: 4. CDR3 in DNA: TGTGCCAGCAGCCGAGGGGGCAGAAACTATGGCTACACCTTC. Its translation is CASSRGGRNYGYTF.

The chain is built from TRBV28 and TRBJ2-5; tentatively, D is TRBD1 (5 bases). V gave up 7 bases and J gave up 4 bases, with 16 bases separating them. In germline, CDR1 is MDHEN, CDR2 SYDVKM. The CDR3 totals 14 residues. The CDR3 coding sequence is TGTGCCAGCACCTCAACAGGTCAGGGAGAGACCCAGTACTTC. Translated: CASTSTGQGETQYF.

This clone was detected a few times. This chain uses TRBV19 with TRBJ2-6, with TRBD1 matching 10 bases. The V gene end was trimmed by 3 bases and the J gene end by 2 bases; junction bases not matched to a gene: 7. Per germline, CDR1 LNHDA and CDR2 SQIVND (reference sequence). The CDR3 has 18 amino acids. The CDR3 spells CASSIKGQGTTGANVLTF. DNA of the CDR3: TGTGCCAGTAGTATCAAGGGACAGGGGACCACTGGGGCCAACGTCCTGACTTTC.

This chain joins TRBV4-1 and TRBJ1-1; 11 nucleotides line up with TRBD1. Germline V CDR1 and CDR2: MGHRA, YSYEKL. V lost 0 bases, J lost 10 bases, and 19 bases stayed unmatched. This CDR3 spans 19 amino acids. The chain's CDR3 is CASSQEIKRTGGSLWGAFF. The CDR3 DNA is TGCGCCAGCAGCCAAGAGATAAAGAGGACAGGGGGCTCGCTGTGGGGAGCTTTCTTT.